What follows are 24 T cell receptor beta chains derived from one specimen sequenced in a study of T cell clonotyping in hematopoietic cell transplantation. TCRdb's copy holds only in-frame clones and misses some; the assay was immunoSEQ multiplex PCR. This table holds over 10,000 clones, 70% to 85% found once. Sequenced material: PBMCs, taken 100 days after allogeneic stem cell transplant. These TCRs come from a female patient aged 40 to 55 who had an allogeneic stem cell transplant from a related donor, so T cells may come from the graft donor. Some clones in this sample may be carry-over from other donors' samples.

The chain links TRBV28 to TRBJ1-6; unclear D gene. The CDR3 is 15 amino acids. V lost 4 bases to trimming and J lost 9 bases, with 16 bases between them. CDR1 is MDHEN, CDR2 SYDVKM, per germline. CDR3 residues: CASSSMYELSSPLHF. The CDR3 region has the DNA TGTGCCAGCAGTTCGATGTACGAGTTGAGTTCACCCCTCCACTTT.

The chain joins TRBV5-6 to TRBJ2-7; 7 nucleotides align to TRBD2. The CDR3 runs to 14 residues. V lost 4 bases and J lost 4; bases outside the gene matches: 8. Per germline, CDR1 SGHDT and CDR2 YYEEEE. Here the CDR3 reads CASSLPGEGYEQYF. The CDR3, as DNA: TGTGCCAGCAGCCTGCCCGGGGAGGGTTACGAGCAGTACTTC.

The J gene is TRBJ2-7, the V gene TRBV27, with 10 positions matching TRBD1. The V gene end was trimmed by 2 bases and the J gene end by 3 bases; junction bases not matched to a gene: 4. This CDR3 spans 15 amino acids. Per germline, CDR1 MNHEY and CDR2 SMNVEV (reference sequence). CDR3 protein: CASSLRQGAIYEQYF. The CDR3 DNA follows: TGTGCCAGCAGTTTACGACAGGGGGCAATCTACGAGCAGTACTTC.

As DNA, the CDR3 is TGCGCCAGCAGCTTGGCCGGAGGGGCCGAGGCTGAAGCTTTCTTT. This translates into CASSLAGGAEAEAFF. The chain uses TRBV5-1 and TRBJ1-1, with D possibly matching TRBD1 (5 bases). Germline V CDR1 and CDR2: SGHRS, YFSETQ. The germline V and J ends were trimmed by 0 bases and 6 bases, with 15 bases remaining between them. The CDR3 consists of 15 residues.

The rearrangement links TRBV30 to TRBJ1-1; 11 positions match TRBD1. V was pared by 5 bases and J by 10 bases, with 9 bases of the junction left unmatched. The V gene's germline CDR1 is GTSNPN and CDR2 SVGIG (reference sequence). The CDR3 totals 13 residues. The CDR3 region is CAWAGGTGGVAFF. The CDR3, as DNA: TGTGCCTGGGCAGGCGGGACAGGGGGTGTAGCTTTCTTT.

The chain joins TRBV6-4 to TRBJ2-3; 9 bases agree with TRBD2. The CDR3 loop spans 14 amino acids. Per germline, CDR1 MRHNA and CDR2 SNTAGT. Trimming removed 0 bases from V and 5 bases from J; junction bases left unmatched: 0. CDR3 in amino acids: CASSDSSGRDTQYF. In DNA form, the CDR3 reads TGTGCCAGCAGTGACTCTAGCGGGAGAGATACGCAGTATTTT.

V is TRBV2 and J is TRBJ1-2; TRBD1 aligns across 9 bases. Per the germline V gene, CDR1 is SNHLY and CDR2 is FYNNEI. The CDR3 is 14 amino acids. V lost 0 bases, J lost 6 bases, and 2 bases stayed unmatched. The CDR3 region is CASSEAGTGNGYTF. The CDR3 DNA reads TGTGCCAGCAGTGAAGCCGGGACAGGGAATGGCTACACCTTC.

Sample share makes this clone medium-sized (0.01 to 0.1%). This chain connects TRBV6-5 to TRBJ2-3, with D perhaps TRBD2 (6 bases). The CDR3 spans 14 residues. CDR1 and CDR2 (germline): MNHEY, SVGAGI. The V and J ends lost 6 bases and 5 bases respectively, with 15 bases between them. The CDR3 region is CASRLSGSGDTQYF. The CDR3 DNA is TGTGCCAGCAGACTGTCTGGTAGCGGAGATACGCAGTATTTT.

The J gene is TRBJ1-2, the V gene TRBV6-5; possible D gene TRBD1, 6 bases. The V and J ends lost 5 bases and 7 bases respectively, with 20 bases between them. The germline V gene has CDR1 MNHEY and CDR2 SVGAGI. The CDR3 loop spans 15 amino acids. CDR3 sequence: CASSPPGGGLGGYTF. The CDR3 DNA reads TGTGCCAGCAGTCCACCGGGAGGGGGGCTTGGTGGCTACACCTTC.

The CDR3 region is CASKVGPGGYEQYF. The CDR3 region has the DNA TGTGCCAGCAAGGTGGGGCCGGGGGGCTACGAGCAGTACTTC. The J gene is TRBJ2-7, the V gene TRBV27, with 7 bases fitting TRBD2. This CDR3 has 14 residues. Per the germline V gene, CDR1 is MNHEY and CDR2 is SMNVEV (reference sequence). V was clipped by 7 bases and J by 3 bases; unmatched bases: 9.

The rearrangement joins TRBV28 to TRBJ1-1; D remains unclear. CDR1 is MDHEN and CDR2 is SYDVKM in the germline V gene. Between the trimmed V and J ends, which lost 1 base and 6 bases, there was a span of 6 bases. This CDR3 region has 12 residues. The DNA of the CDR3 is TGTGCCAGCAGTTTATACCCCGCTGAAGCTTTCTTT. Its protein product is CASSLYPAEAFF.

CDR3 protein: CAWTGVHNEQFF. DNA of the CDR3: TGTGCCTGGACGGGGGTCCACAATGAGCAGTTCTTC. The J gene is TRBJ2-1, the V gene TRBV30, with D tentatively TRBD2 (6 bases). The CDR3 length is 12 residues. Germline V gene lookup returns CDR1 GTSNPN and CDR2 SVGIG (reference sequence). V lost 4 bases and J 5 bases, leaving 9 bases between the germline ends.

This chain links TRBV5-6 with TRBJ2-7; TRBD1 matches at 8 bases. Germline V CDR1 and CDR2: SGHDT, YYEEEE. J gave up 2 bases and V 4 bases, and 8 bases lay outside the gene matches. The CDR3 has 15 amino acids. CDR3 sequence: CASSPGQGVTYEQYF. In nucleotides, the CDR3 is TGTGCCAGCAGCCCCGGACAGGGTGTTACCTACGAGCAGTACTTC.

This clone was observed a single time. The chain is built from TRBV7-9 and TRBJ2-1; 12 positions match TRBD2. Germline trimming cut 1 base from V and 4 bases from J; bases unmatched to any gene: 5. Germline CDR1 SEHNR, CDR2 FQNEAQ (reference sequence). The CDR3 contains 17 residues. The CDR3 reads CASSLVGLAGGYNEQFF. The CDR3 DNA is TGTGCCAGCAGCTTAGTAGGCCTAGCGGGGGGGTACAATGAGCAGTTCTTC.

The rearrangement links TRBV5-4 to TRBJ2-7; 13 positions agree with TRBD2. The junction had 3 bases not matched to a gene; V was cut back by 0 bases and J by 0 bases. Germline values: CDR1 SGHNT, CDR2 YYREEE (reference sequence). CDR3 size: 17 residues. The CDR3 loop is CASSLGLAGGYSYEQYF. The CDR3 DNA sequence: TGTGCCAGCAGCTTGGGACTAGCGGGGGGTTACTCCTACGAGCAGTACTTC. The variable domain in full, completed from reference TRBV5-4 and TRBJ2-7, reads ETGVTQSPTHLIKTRGQQVTLRCSSQSGHNTVSWYQQALGQGPQFIFQYYREEENGRGNFPPRFSGLQFPNYSSELNVNALELDDSALYLCASSLGLAGGYSYEQYFGPGTRLTVT.

The V and J genes are TRBV27 and TRBJ2-7; D uncertain. Trimming left V 2 bases short and J 12 bases short, with 2 bases between. Per the germline V gene, CDR1 is MNHEY and CDR2 is SMNVEV (reference sequence). This CDR3 comprises 8 residues. CDR3 nucleotide sequence: TGTGCCAGCAGTTTACCGTACTTC. Translated, it gives CASSLPYF.

Regarding this clone: Because it lacks the conserved phenylalanine or tryptophan at the end, this CDR3 is likely a read error. The rearrangement joins TRBV6-5 to TRBJ1-1; D is unresolved. V lost 2 bases and J 4 bases, leaving 5 bases between the germline ends. CDR1 and CDR2 from the germline V gene are MNHEY and SVGAGI. This CDR3 contains 12 residues. In DNA, the CDR3 is TGTGCCAGCAGTTACGGCGGCACTGAAGCTTTCCTT. The encoded protein is CASSYGGTEAFL.

The gene calls are TRBV2 and TRBJ2-3; D is unresolved. Looked up from germline, CDR1 is SNHLY and CDR2 is FYNNEI. The CDR3 sequence is 13 residues long. Trimming shortened V by 2 bases and J by 0 bases, and 3 bases separated the two germline ends. The CDR3 coding sequence is TGTGCCAGCAGTGAACAAAGCACAGATACGCAGTATTTT. Translating it yields CASSEQSTDTQYF.

The J gene is TRBJ2-7, the V gene TRBV6-9; tentative D call: TRBD1 (7 bases). The CDR3 totals 15 residues. The germline gives CDR1 MNHGY, CDR2 SVAAGI. V gave up 7 bases and J gave up 0 bases, with 16 bases separating them. The CDR3 sequence is CASKQGGSSSYEQYF. The CDR3 DNA is TGTGCCAGCAAGCAGGGGGGATCGAGCTCCTACGAGCAGTACTTC.

V and J are TRBV6-5 and TRBJ1-2; possible D gene TRBD1, 6 bases. V lost 0 bases and J 6 bases, leaving 14 bases between the germline ends. This CDR3 has 15 residues. CDR1 MNHEY and CDR2 SVGAGI come from the germline V gene. CDR3 coding DNA: TGTGCCAGCAGTTACTCGAGGGGGGCTGCAGATGGCTACACCTTC. As protein: CASSYSRGAADGYTF.

There are a few counts of this clone. The chain uses TRBV20-1 and TRBJ1-2; no reliable D call. CDR1 is DFQATT, CDR2 SNEGSKA, per germline (reference sequence). This CDR3 comprises 11 residues. V was pared by 3 bases and J by 5 bases, with 7 bases between. The CDR3 region is CSARWDYGYTF. CDR3 bases: TGCAGTGCTAGGTGGGATTATGGCTACACCTTC.

This chain uses TRBV30 with TRBJ2-7, with unresolved D. The CDR3 is made up of 17 amino acids. Trimming shortened V by 1 base and J by 0 bases, and 19 bases separated the two germline ends. The germline V gene has CDR1 GTSNPN and CDR2 SVGIG (reference sequence). Here the CDR3 reads CAWSGGAGHPNSYEQYF. DNA for the CDR3: TGTGCCTGGAGTGGAGGCGCTGGGCATCCAAACTCCTACGAGCAGTACTTC.

The chain combines TRBV28 with TRBJ1-2, with 8 bases that match TRBD1. The CDR3 has 14 amino acids. The germline CDR1 and CDR2 sequences are MDHEN and SYDVKM. The trim removed 6 bases at V and 4 bases at J, leaving 7 bases unmatched. CDR3 protein: CASSRQGKGYGYTF. The CDR3 nucleotides read TGTGCCAGCAGCAGACAGGGGAAAGGCTATGGCTACACCTTC.

The DNA for the CDR3 is TGTGCCAGCAGCGTAGAGGGCCGAGACACCATATATTTT. It translates to CASSVEGRDTIYF. The genes are TRBV9 and TRBJ1-3; D gene uncertain. The germline CDR1 and CDR2 sequences are SGDLS and YYNGEE. The CDR3 has 13 residues. V shed 0 bases and J shed 8 bases, with 9 bases lying between them. The variable domain in full, with the rest retrieved from reference TRBV9 and TRBJ1-3, is DSGVTQTPKHLITATGQRVTLRCSPRSGDLSVYWYQQSLDQGLQFLIQYYNGEERAKGNILERFSAQQFPDLHSELNLSSLELGDSALYFCASSVEGRDTIYFGEGSWLTVV.